These T cell receptor beta chains were read from a single sample in a study of shared T cell receptors in the human thymus. Libraries were prepared by immunoSEQ multiplex PCR; TCRdb keeps only in-frame clonotypes and omits some of them. The sample records hundreds of thousands of clones, over 90% being singletons. The sequencing sample was made of thymocytes. Source of these receptors: a human donor. Each CDR3 is given with its conserved first and last residue. The order of the fields is J gene, clone size, D gene, V gene, CDR3 protein, CDR3 DNA. D genes are given only for firm matches. Rows give clone size only sometimes, using once, few, many, or a class for an expanded clone.

TRBJ2-2,-,-,TRBV10-1,CASRNLGRDPNTGELFF,TGCGCCAGCAGGAACCTCGGGCGGGACCCGAACACCGGGGAGCTGTTTTTT
TRBJ2-1,once,TRBD1,TRBV30,CAWGTGAYNEQFF,TGTGCCTGGGGGACAGGAGCCTACAATGAGCAGTTCTTC
TRBJ2-3,-,-,TRBV5-5,CASSNPGANFLDTQYF,TGTGCCAGCAGCAATCCCGGGGCAAATTTCCTAGATACGCAGTATTTT
TRBJ1-2,-,-,TRBV11-3,CASSSSLIGREKGYTF,TGTGCCAGCAGCTCCTCCCTAATCGGACGGGAGAAGGGCTACACCTTC
TRBJ2-3,once,-,TRBV28,CASSFRLRDTQYF,TGTGCCAGCAGTTTTAGGCTGCGAGATACGCAGTATTTT
TRBJ2-1,few,-,TRBV5-4,CASTLHIEGSSYNEQFF,TGTGCCAGCACCCTACATATCGAGGGTAGCTCCTACAATGAGCAGTTCTTC
TRBJ2-7,once,-,TRBV10-2,CASKGFSYEQYF,TGCGCCAGCAAGGGGTTCTCCTACGAGCAGTACTTC
TRBJ1-2,-,-,TRBV6-4,CASSGKKDSRYRTF,TGTGCCAGCAGTGGGAAGAAGGACTCTCGGTACAGGACCTTC
TRBJ2-3,-,-,TRBV5-4,CASRGARGDTQYF,TGTGCCAGCAGGGGCGCCCGCGGAGATACGCAGTATTTT
TRBJ2-3,-,-,TRBV7-9,CASSRRPSNSTDTQYF,TGTGCCAGCAGTCGACGTCCTAGCAATAGCACAGATACGCAGTATTTT
TRBJ1-2,few,-,TRBV6-5,CASSSGARGYTF,TGTGCCAGCAGCTCCGGGGCACGGGGCTACACCTTC
TRBJ2-3,-,TRBD2,TRBV4-1,CASSQRLAGLLGTDTQYF,TGCGCCAGCAGCCAACGACTAGCGGGACTACTGGGCACAGATACGCAGTATTTT
TRBJ1-2,-,-,TRBV19,CASSIGRGIDFYGYTF,TGTGCCAGTAGTATAGGGCGGGGTATCGACTTCTATGGCTACACCTTC
TRBJ1-3,-,-,TRBV6-5,CASRATGYSGNTIYF,TGTGCCAGCAGAGCCACAGGGTACTCTGGAAACACCATATATTTT
TRBJ2-1,-,TRBD2,TRBV27,CASSPSSGRSNEQFF,TGTGCCAGCAGTCCCTCTAGCGGGAGATCTAATGAGCAGTTCTTC
TRBJ2-5,-,-,TRBV27,CASSPTDSQETQYF,TGTGCCAGCAGTCCCACGGACAGTCAAGAGACCCAGTACTTC
TRBJ2-5,-,-,TRBV6-1,CASSDYSGRCQETQYF,TGTGCCAGCAGTGATTATTCGGGACGGTGCCAAGAGACCCAGTACTTC
TRBJ1-2,-,-,TRBV7-2,CASSSGNYGYTF,TGTGCCAGCAGCTCAGGGAACTATGGCTACACCTTC
TRBJ1-2,-,-,TRBV6-5,CASRKTAPNYGYTF,TGTGCCAGCAGAAAGACAGCCCCTAACTATGGCTACACCTTC
TRBJ1-1,-,-,TRBV28,CASRTTPNTEAFF,TGTGCCAGCAGGACGACCCCGAACACTGAAGCTTTCTTT
TRBJ2-5,-,TRBD1,TRBV2,CASKKQGQGDRGQRETQYF,TGTGCCAGCAAGAAACAGGGACAGGGGGACAGGGGGCAGCGAGAGACCCAGTACTTC
TRBJ2-7,-,TRBD2,TRBV5-4,CASSPMRLATTPYYEQYF,TGTGCCAGCAGCCCGATGAGACTAGCAACTACGCCCTACTACGAGCAGTACTTC
TRBJ2-5,-,-,TRBV19,CASSIWEEETQYF,TGTGCCAGTAGTATTTGGGAAGAAGAGACCCAGTACTTC
TRBJ2-5,-,TRBD2,TRBV6-1,CASSVLRGSRFQETQYF,TGTGCCAGCAGTGTACTGCGCGGGAGTCGATTTCAAGAGACCCAGTACTTC
TRBJ1-1,-,-,TRBV30,CAWSTPGNTEAFF,TGTGCCTGGAGCACTCCGGGGAACACTGAAGCTTTCTTT
TRBJ1-1,-,-,TRBV13,CASSAPSAGGYTEAFF,TGTGCCAGCAGCGCCCCCTCCGCGGGGGGGTACACTGAAGCTTTCTTT
TRBJ1-2,-,-,TRBV6-1,CATSWEGLYGYTF,TGTGCCACCTCGTGGGAGGGGTTATATGGCTACACCTTC
TRBJ1-1,once,-,TRBV27,CASSLITGQTEAFF,TGTGCCAGCAGTTTAATTACAGGGCAAACTGAAGCTTTCTTT
TRBJ2-7,-,TRBD2,TRBV28,CASSSGGLAAIYEQYF,TGTGCCAGCAGTTCCGGGGGACTAGCGGCGATCTACGAGCAGTACTTC
TRBJ2-4,-,TRBD1,TRBV28,CASSGTGELIQYF,TGTGCCAGCAGTGGGACAGGGGAGCTCATTCAGTACTTC
TRBJ1-2,once,-,TRBV11-1,CASSPRRGGDYGYTF,TGTGCCAGCAGCCCTCGAAGAGGGGGGGACTATGGCTACACCTTC
TRBJ1-2,-,-,TRBV11-2,CASSLGGGSYGYTF,TGTGCCAGCAGCTTAGGAGGCGGGAGCTATGGCTACACCTTC